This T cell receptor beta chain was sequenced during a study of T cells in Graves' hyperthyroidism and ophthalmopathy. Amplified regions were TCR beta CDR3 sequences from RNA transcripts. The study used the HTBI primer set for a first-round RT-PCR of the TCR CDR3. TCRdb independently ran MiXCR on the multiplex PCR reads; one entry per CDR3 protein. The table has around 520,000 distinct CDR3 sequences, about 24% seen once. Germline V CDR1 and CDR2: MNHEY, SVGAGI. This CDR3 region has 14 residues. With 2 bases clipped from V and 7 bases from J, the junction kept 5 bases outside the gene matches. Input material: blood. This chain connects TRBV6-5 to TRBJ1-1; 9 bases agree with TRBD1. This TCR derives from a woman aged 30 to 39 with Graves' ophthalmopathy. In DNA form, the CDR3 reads TGTGCCAGCAGTTACGGACAGGGGAGGGTTGAAGCTTTCTTT. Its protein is CASSYGQGRVEAFF.